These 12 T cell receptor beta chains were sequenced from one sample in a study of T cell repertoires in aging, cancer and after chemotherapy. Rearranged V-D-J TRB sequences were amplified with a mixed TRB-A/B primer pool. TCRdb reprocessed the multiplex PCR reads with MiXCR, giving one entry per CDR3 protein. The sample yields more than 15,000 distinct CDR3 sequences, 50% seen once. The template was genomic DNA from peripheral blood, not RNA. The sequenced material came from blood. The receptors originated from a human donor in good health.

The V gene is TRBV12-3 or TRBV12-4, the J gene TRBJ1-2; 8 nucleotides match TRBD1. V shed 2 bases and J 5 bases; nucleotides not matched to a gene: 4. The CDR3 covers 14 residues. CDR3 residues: CASSLRQGIYGYTF. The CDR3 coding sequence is TGTGCCAGCAGTTTAAGACAGGGGATTTATGGCTACACCTTC.

CDR3 region: CASSEVSTTDTQYF. DNA of the CDR3: TGTGCCAGCAGTGAAGTCTCCACCACAGATACGCAGTATTTT. The V gene is TRBV6-1, the J gene TRBJ2-3; D not certain. Germline CDR1 and CDR2: MNHNS and SASEGT. Trimming took off 1 base at V and 2 bases at J, with 7 bases between the two ends. CDR3 length: 14 residues.

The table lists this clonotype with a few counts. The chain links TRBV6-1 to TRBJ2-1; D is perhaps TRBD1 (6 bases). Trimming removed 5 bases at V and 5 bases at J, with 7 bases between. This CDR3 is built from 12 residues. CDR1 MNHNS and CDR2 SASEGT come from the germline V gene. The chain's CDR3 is CASSRQDNEQFF. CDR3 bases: TGTGCCAGCAGTAGACAGGACAATGAGCAGTTCTTC.

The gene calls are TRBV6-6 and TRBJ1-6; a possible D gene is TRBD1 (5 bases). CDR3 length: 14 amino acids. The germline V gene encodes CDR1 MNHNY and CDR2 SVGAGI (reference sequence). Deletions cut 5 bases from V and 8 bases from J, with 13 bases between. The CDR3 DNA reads TGTGCCAGCAGTAGAGGGGCGGTGGATTCACCCCTCCACTTT. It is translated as CASSRGAVDSPLHF.

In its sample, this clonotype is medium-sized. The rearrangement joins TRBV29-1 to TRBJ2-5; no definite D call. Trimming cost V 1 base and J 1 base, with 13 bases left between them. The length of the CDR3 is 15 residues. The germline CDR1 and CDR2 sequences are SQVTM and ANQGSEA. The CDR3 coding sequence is TGCAGCGTTGAAGTGAGACCATCGTTCCAAGAGACCCAGTACTTC. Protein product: CSVEVRPSFQETQYF.

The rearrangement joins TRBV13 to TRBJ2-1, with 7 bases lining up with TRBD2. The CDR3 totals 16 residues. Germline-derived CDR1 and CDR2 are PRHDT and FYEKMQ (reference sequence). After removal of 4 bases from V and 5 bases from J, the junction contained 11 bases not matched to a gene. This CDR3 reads CASSSPPRDYNNEQFF. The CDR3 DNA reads TGTGCCAGCAGCTCCCCCCCACGGGACTACAACAATGAGCAGTTCTTC. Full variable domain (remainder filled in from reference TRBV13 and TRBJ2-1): AAGVIQSPRHLIKEKRETATLKCYPIPRHDTVYWYQQGPGQDPQFLISFYEKMQSDKGSIPDRFSAQQFSDYHSELNMSSLELGDSALYFCASSSPPRDYNNEQFFGPGTRLTVL.

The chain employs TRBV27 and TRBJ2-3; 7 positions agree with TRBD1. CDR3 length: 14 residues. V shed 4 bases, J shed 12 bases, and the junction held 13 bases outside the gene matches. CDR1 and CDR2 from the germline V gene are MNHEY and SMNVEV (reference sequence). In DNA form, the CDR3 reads TGTGCCAGCAGTTACAGGGGAAGGGTTAGCATTCAGTATTTT. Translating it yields CASSYRGRVSIQYF.

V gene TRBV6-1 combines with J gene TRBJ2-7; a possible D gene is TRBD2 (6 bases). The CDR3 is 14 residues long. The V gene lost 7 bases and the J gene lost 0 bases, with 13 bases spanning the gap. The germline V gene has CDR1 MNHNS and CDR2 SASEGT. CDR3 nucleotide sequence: TGTGCCAGCAAACCGGGACTTAGCTCCTACGAGCAGTACTTC. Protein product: CASKPGLSSYEQYF.

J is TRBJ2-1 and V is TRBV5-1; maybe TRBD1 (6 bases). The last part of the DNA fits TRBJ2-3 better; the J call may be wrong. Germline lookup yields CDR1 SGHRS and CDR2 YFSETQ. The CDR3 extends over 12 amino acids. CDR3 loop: CASSSEGGTQYF. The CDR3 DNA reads TGCGCCAGCAGCTCGGAAGGGGGTACGCAGTATTTT.

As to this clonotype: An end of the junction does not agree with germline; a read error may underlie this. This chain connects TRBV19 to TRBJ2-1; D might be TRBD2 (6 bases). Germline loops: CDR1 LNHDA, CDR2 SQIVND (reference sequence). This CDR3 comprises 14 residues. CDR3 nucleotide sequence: TGTGCCAGTATTATAGTTTTGGGAGGCAATGAGCAGTTCTTC. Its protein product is CASIIVLGGNEQFF.

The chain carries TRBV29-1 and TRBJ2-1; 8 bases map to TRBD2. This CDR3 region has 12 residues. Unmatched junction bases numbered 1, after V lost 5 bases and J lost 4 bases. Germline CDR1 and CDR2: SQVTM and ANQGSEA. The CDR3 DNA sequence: TGCAGCGTTCAGCGGGAGTACAATGAGCAGTTCTTC. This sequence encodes CSVQREYNEQFF.

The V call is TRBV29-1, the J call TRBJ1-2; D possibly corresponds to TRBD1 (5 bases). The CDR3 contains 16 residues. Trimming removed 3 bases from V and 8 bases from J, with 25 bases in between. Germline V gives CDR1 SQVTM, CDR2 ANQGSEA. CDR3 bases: TGCAGCGTTGATGATACCGCAGGGTTAAGCTGGGGGGGCTACACCTTC. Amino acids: CSVDDTAGLSWGGYTF.